This is a list of T cell receptor beta chains from one sample in a study of cytomegalovirus exposure and HLA in healthy donors. Generated by immunoSEQ multiplex PCR, the TCRdb table keeps only in-frame clones and is missing some. The sample records about 130,000 clones, about 71% being singletons. Sequences were obtained from PBMCs. Receptors were obtained from a woman between 55 and 75 years old in good health and CMV-seropositive. The CDR3 runs from the conserved cysteine through the conserved F or W. D genes are given only for firm matches. A clone size is listed for some rows: how often the clone was seen (once, few, many), or a class if it is expanded.

j_call	d_call	clone_size	v_call	cdr3_aa	cdr3_nt
TRBJ2-4	TRBD1	-	TRBV20-1	CSAHDRDIQYF	TGCAGTGCTCATGACAGGGACATTCAGTACTTC
TRBJ1-1	-	few	TRBV7-2	CASSRTAGVTEAFF	TGTGCCAGCAGCCGAACCGCAGGGGTCACTGAAGCTTTCTTT
TRBJ1-2	-	-	TRBV6-1	CASSRGQPKAYGYTF	TGTGCCAGCAGCCGCGGACAGCCGAAGGCCTATGGCTACACCTTC
TRBJ1-2	-	-	TRBV7-9	CSSSPGGGEANYGYTF	TGTTCCAGCAGCCCGGGGGGGGGTGAAGCTAACTATGGCTACACCTTC
TRBJ1-2	TRBD1	-	TRBV5-6	CASSSPGTGGAGGYTF	TGTGCCAGCAGCTCCCCCGGGACAGGGGGCGCGGGTGGCTACACCTTC
TRBJ1-2	-	-	TRBV14	CASSQAYGGGYTF	TGTGCCAGCAGCCAAGCCTATGGGGGGGGCTACACCTTC
TRBJ2-3	TRBD2	-	TRBV6-1	CASRLSGGGTDTQYF	TGTGCCAGCAGGCTTAGCGGGGGGGGCACAGATACGCAGTATTTT
TRBJ2-1	TRBD2	-	TRBV6-5	CASSYYSGGLNNEQFF	TGTGCCAGCAGTTACTATAGCGGGGGATTGAACAATGAGCAGTTCTTC
TRBJ2-7	-	-	TRBV7-6	CASSPDRGSYEQYF	TGTGCCAGCAGCCCTGATCGGGGGTCCTACGAGCAGTACTTC
TRBJ2-5	TRBD1	-	TRBV19	CASSDRPGQESTQYF	TGTGCCAGTAGTGACCGCCCGGGACAGGAGTCTACCCAGTACTTC
TRBJ1-5	-	-	TRBV7-9	CASSPGAGGQPQHF	TGTGCCAGCAGCCCAGGGGCGGGAGGACAGCCCCAGCATTTT
TRBJ2-3	-	-	TRBV2	CASSVRASGGSTDTQYF	TGTGCCAGCAGTGTCCGGGCCTCAGGAGGGAGCACAGATACGCAGTATTTT
TRBJ2-1	-	once	TRBV2	CASSDSPYNEQFF	TGTGCCAGCAGTGATTCTCCCTACAATGAGCAGTTCTTC
TRBJ1-2	TRBD1	-	TRBV28	CASSTGTGLYGYTF	TGTGCCAGCAGTACCGGGACAGGACTGTATGGCTACACCTTC
TRBJ1-5	TRBD1	-	TRBV6-6	CASSYSQGALGQPQHF	TGTGCCAGCAGTTACTCACAGGGGGCGCTCGGTCAGCCCCAGCATTTT
TRBJ1-5	-	-	TRBV7-8	CASSLVTGNNQPQHF	TGTGCCAGCAGCTTAGTAACAGGGAACAATCAGCCCCAGCATTTT
TRBJ2-1	-	-	TRBV6-5	CASSLIGQYNEQFF	TGTGCCAGCAGCCTCATTGGACAGTACAATGAGCAGTTCTTC